This T cell receptor (beta chain) originates from a study of blood T cell repertoires in COVID-19. On the study more broadly: Samples taken during acute and convalescent COVID-19 were collected in the United States, Italy and Spain.

Study processing details: Researchers report that nucleated cell counts were estimated from reference gene primer amplification. The assay was immunoSEQ multiplex PCR, and TCRdb's table has in-frame clones only and misses some. The D gene and trimming were derived from the DNA, and the V and J assignments and clone size from that table. Of roughly 230,000 clones listed, over 75% were seen once; the top ten hold roughly 7.2%. Researchers sorted participants into cohorts using their self-reported clinical history. The V and J ends lost 2 bases and 3 bases, in that order; junction bases with no gene match: 7. Germline CDR1 reads MNHEY; CDR2 reads SVGAGI. This CDR3 is built from 16 residues.

The gene calls are TRBV6-5 and TRBJ1-2, with 9 bases matching TRBD1. This clonotype originated in a man aged 30-40 years in a cohort exposed to, infected with or recovered from COVID-19 (not recorded which). The sample was PBMCs or T cells enriched from blood (not recorded which). CDR3 nucleotide sequence: TGTGCCAGCAGTTACCGGCGGACAGGGGATCACTATGGCTACACCTTC. Its translation is CASSYRRTGDHYGYTF.